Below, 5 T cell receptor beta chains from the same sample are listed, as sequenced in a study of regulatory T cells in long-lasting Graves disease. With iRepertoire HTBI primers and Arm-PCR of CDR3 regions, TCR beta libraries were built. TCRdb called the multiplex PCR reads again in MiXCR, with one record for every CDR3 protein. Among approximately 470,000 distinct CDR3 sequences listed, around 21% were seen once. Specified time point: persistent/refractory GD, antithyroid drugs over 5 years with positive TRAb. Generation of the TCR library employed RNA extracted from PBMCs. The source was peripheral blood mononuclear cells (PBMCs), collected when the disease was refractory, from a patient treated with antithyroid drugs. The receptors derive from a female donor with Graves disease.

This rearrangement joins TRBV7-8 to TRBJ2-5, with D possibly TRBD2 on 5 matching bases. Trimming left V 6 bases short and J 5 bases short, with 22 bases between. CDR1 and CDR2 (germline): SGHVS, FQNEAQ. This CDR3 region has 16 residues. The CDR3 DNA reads TGTGCCAGCAGGCACCACTTGAGGGAGAGGGAGGAGACCCAGTACTTC. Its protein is CASRHHLREREETQYF.

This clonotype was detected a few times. The CDR3 spells CASSGGQWNTGELFF. The CDR3 DNA follows: TGTGCCAGCAGCGGGGGACAGTGGAACACCGGGGAGCTGTTTTTT. This rearrangement joins TRBV9 to TRBJ2-2; 7 nucleotides align to TRBD1. V dropped 3 bases and J dropped 1; count of bases not matched to a gene: 3. Germline CDR1 is SGDLS and CDR2 is YYNGEE. The length of the CDR3 is 15 residues. Drawing the rest from reference TRBV9 and TRBJ2-2, the complete variable domain is DSGVTQTPKHLITATGQRVTLRCSPRSGDLSVYWYQQSLDQGLQFLIQYYNGEERAKGNILERFSAQQFPDLHSELNLSSLELGDSALYFCASSGGQWNTGELFFGEGSRLTVL.

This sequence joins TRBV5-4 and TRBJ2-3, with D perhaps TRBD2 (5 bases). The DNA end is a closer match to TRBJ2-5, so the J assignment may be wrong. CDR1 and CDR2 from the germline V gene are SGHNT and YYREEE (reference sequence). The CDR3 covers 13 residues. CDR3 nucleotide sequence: TGTGCCAGCAGCACACTAGAGGCGGAGACCCAGTACTTC. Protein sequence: CASSTLEAETQYF.

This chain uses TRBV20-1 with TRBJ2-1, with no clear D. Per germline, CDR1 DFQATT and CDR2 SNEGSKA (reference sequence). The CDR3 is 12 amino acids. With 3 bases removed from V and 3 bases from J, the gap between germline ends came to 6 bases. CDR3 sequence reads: CSASGVYNEQFF. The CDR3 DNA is TGCAGTGCTAGCGGTGTCTACAATGAGCAGTTCTTC.

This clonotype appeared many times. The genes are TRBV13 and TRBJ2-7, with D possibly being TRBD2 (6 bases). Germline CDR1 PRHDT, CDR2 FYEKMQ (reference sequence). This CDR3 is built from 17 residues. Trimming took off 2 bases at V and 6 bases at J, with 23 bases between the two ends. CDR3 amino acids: CASSLRLLVAAKGEQYF. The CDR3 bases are TGTGCCAGCAGCTTACGCCTCTTAGTAGCGGCAAAGGGCGAGCAGTACTTC.